A single sample gave rise to the 25 T cell receptor beta chains below, sequenced in a study of response to subunit inactivated influenza vaccine. TCRdb re-called the RT-PCR reads with MiXCR, one entry per CDR3 protein. The sample includes about 190,000 distinct CDR3 sequences, about 15% of them seen just once. Sequencing used CD8+ T cells sorted from PBMCs, obtained more than 4 days after vaccination. Receptor source: a man aged 50 or older who received an inactivated influenza vaccine.

This clonotype occurred many times. The chain couples TRBV19 to TRBJ2-1; D remains ambiguous. The germline V gene has CDR1 LNHDA and CDR2 SQIVND (reference sequence). V shed 7 bases and J shed 0 bases, with 10 bases lying between them. The CDR3 totals 14 residues. Here the CDR3 reads CASTPTGSYNEQFF. The CDR3 DNA is TGTGCCAGTACCCCGACTGGCTCCTACAATGAGCAGTTCTTC.

V and J are TRBV19 and TRBJ2-5; tentatively, D is TRBD1 (6 bases). Germline V gene sequence: CDR1 LNHDA, CDR2 SQIVND (reference sequence). The length of the CDR3 is 14 residues. V was trimmed by 9 bases and J by 4 bases, leaving 18 bases between them. The CDR3 nucleotides read TGTGCCAGAACCACCGCACAGGGCCGAGAGACCCAGTACTTC. It specifies CARTTAQGRETQYF. Filled out from reference TRBV19 and TRBJ2-5, the complete variable domain reads DGGITQSPKYLFRKEGQNVTLSCEQNLNHDAMYWYRQDPGQGLRLIYYSQIVNDFQKGDIAEGYSVSREKKESFPLTVTSAQKNPTAFYLCARTTAQGRETQYFGPGTRLLVL.

This clonotype has more than one count but fewer than ten. The chain carries TRBV18 and TRBJ2-1, with 9 bases lining up with TRBD1. Germline assignment: CDR1 KGHSH and CDR2 LQKENI. V lost 5 bases, J lost 2 bases, and 4 bases stayed unmatched. The CDR3 totals 15 residues. CDR3 nucleotide sequence: TGTGCCAGCTCAGCCCGGGACAGGGCCTACAATGAGCAGTTCTTC. As protein: CASSARDRAYNEQFF.

In its sample, this clonotype was seen many times. This chain joins TRBV27 and TRBJ2-5; 12 bases are shared with TRBD1. The CDR3 consists of 16 residues. V lost 2 bases, J lost 7 bases, and 8 bases stayed unmatched. The V gene's germline CDR1 is MNHEY and CDR2 SMNVEV (reference sequence). DNA for the CDR3: TGTGCCAGCAGTTTAACGTTGGGACAGGGGGCAGGGACCCAGTACTTC. This sequence encodes CASSLTLGQGAGTQYF.

This clonotype has more than one count but fewer than ten. This chain connects TRBV6-1 to TRBJ2-2; tentatively, D is TRBD1 (7 bases). The CDR3 runs 13 residues. Trimming took off 6 bases at V and 5 bases at J, with 10 bases between the two ends. Germline V CDR1 and CDR2: MNHNS, SASEGT. CDR3 amino acids: CASSAGGTGELFF. CDR3 sequence (DNA): TGTGCCAGCAGCGCAGGGGGGACCGGGGAGCTGTTTTTT.

This clonotype has a handful of counts. The CDR3 DNA reads as TGCAGTGCTAGAGATATGGAACAGCCTCGGACCGGGGAGCTGTTTTTT. It is translated as CSARDMEQPRTGELFF. V is TRBV20-1 and J is TRBJ2-2, with D uncertain. Germline V gene sequence: CDR1 DFQATT, CDR2 SNEGSKA (reference sequence). V was clipped by 0 bases and J by 5 bases, with 16 bases between them. This CDR3 contains 16 residues.

This chain links TRBV12-3 or TRBV12-4 with TRBJ1-2; D unclear. Trimming took 7 bases from V and 4 from J, leaving 16 bases between them. There are 14 residues in the CDR3. This CDR3 is CASTTRPMAYGYTF. The DNA of the CDR3 is TGTGCCAGCACCACTCGACCCATGGCCTATGGCTACACCTTC.

This clonotype was counted a few times. The rearrangement joins TRBV6-2 or TRBV6-3 to TRBJ1-5; no reliable D call. This CDR3 has 14 amino acids. From germline, CDR1 is MNHEY and CDR2 SVGEGT. Trimming left V 2 bases short and J 1 base short, with 6 bases between. The CDR3 DNA sequence: TGTGCCAGCAGTTACGTGGACAGCAATCAGCCCCAGCATTTT. It translates to CASSYVDSNQPQHF.

The CDR3 loop is CAWSAGREIYNEQFF. CDR3 sequence (DNA): TGTGCCTGGAGTGCCGGGCGGGAGATCTACAATGAGCAGTTCTTC. V usage is TRBV30 and J usage is TRBJ2-1; 7 bases match TRBD2. Germline CDR1 reads GTSNPN; CDR2 reads SVGIG (reference sequence). The junction had 6 bases not matched to a gene; V was cut back by 1 base and J by 3 bases. The CDR3 is made up of 15 amino acids.

The chain has TRBV11-2 and TRBJ1-1, with a weak D call TRBD1 (5 bases). The CDR3 is 13 residues long. Germline V gene lookup returns CDR1 SGHAT and CDR2 FQNNGV. Between the trimmed V and J ends, which lost 1 base and 11 bases, there was a span of 14 bases. The CDR3 region is CASSLGRGNGAFF. Written as DNA, the CDR3 is TGTGCCAGCAGCTTAGGGCGGGGGAACGGCGCTTTCTTT.

The chain carries TRBV29-1 and TRBJ2-5; D is unclear. This CDR3 is built from 11 residues. With 0 bases removed from V and 4 bases from J, the gap between germline ends came to 3 bases. Germline V gene data show CDR1 as SQVTM and CDR2 as ANQGSEA. The CDR3 reads CSVEEIETQYF. Here the CDR3 DNA reads TGCAGCGTTGAAGAGATAGAGACCCAGTACTTC.

This clonotype was counted many times. The chain recombines TRBV12-3 or TRBV12-4 with TRBJ2-1, with D possibly matching TRBD2 (6 bases). The CDR3 sequence is 13 residues long. Trimming pared 7 bases from V and 4 bases from J, leaving 11 bases between. The CDR3 is CASTEGLYNEQFF. CDR3 bases: TGTGCCAGCACCGAGGGACTGTACAATGAGCAGTTCTTC.

The chain links TRBV29-1 to TRBJ2-7; 10 bases align to TRBD1. Losses at the gene ends were 4 bases for V and 4 bases for J; bases not matched to a gene: 4. The CDR3 extends over 13 amino acids. The germline gives CDR1 SQVTM, CDR2 ANQGSEA. The CDR3, as DNA: TGCAGCGTTGGAGGGACAGGGGAATACGAGCAGTACTTC. Residues: CSVGGTGEYEQYF.

This clonotype was seen only a few times. The chain combines TRBV19 with TRBJ2-2; D gene unclear. The germline V gene has CDR1 LNHDA and CDR2 SQIVND (reference sequence). Trimming shortened V by 5 bases and J by 4 bases, and 14 bases separated the two germline ends. The CDR3 totals 15 residues. The CDR3 DNA follows: TGTGCCAGTAGTCTTTATAGGTCCGGCACCGGGGAGCTGTTTTTT. It yields the protein CASSLYRSGTGELFF.

CDR3 sequence reads: CASSQDRIVETQYF. CDR3 nucleotides: TGCGCCAGCAGCCAAGACAGGATCGTCGAGACCCAGTACTTC. This rearrangement joins TRBV5-1 to TRBJ2-5; possibly TRBD1 for D (6 bases). This CDR3 has 14 residues. Germline assignment: CDR1 SGHRS and CDR2 YFSETQ. Trimming cost V 4 bases and J 5 bases, with 15 bases left between them.

This clonotype was seen a handful of times. This chain links TRBV10-3 with TRBJ1-1; tentative D call: TRBD1 (6 bases). Between the trimmed V and J ends, which lost 2 bases and 5 bases, there was a span of 12 bases. This CDR3 has 14 residues. In germline, CDR1 is ENHRY, CDR2 SYGVKD. The chain's CDR3 is CAISENGGRTEAFF. The CDR3 DNA sequence: TGTGCCATCAGTGAGAACGGGGGCCGAACTGAAGCTTTCTTT.

Remarks on this clonotype: Sequence at one end of the junction differs from germline and may be a read error. The CDR3 coding sequence is TGTGCCAGCAGAGAAGACGGACTAGGGCGTCTCGATGAGCAGTTCTTC. Translated, it gives CASREDGLGRLDEQFF. The V and J genes are TRBV6-1 and TRBJ2-1, with TRBD2 matching 7 bases. Germline V lookup: CDR1 MNHNS, CDR2 SASEGT. This CDR3 has 16 amino acids.

This clonotype was observed at least ten times. The chain couples TRBV28 to TRBJ2-3; 7 nucleotides line up with TRBD2. V gave up 8 bases and J gave up 2 bases; unmatched junction bases: 7. The CDR3 has 14 residues. The germline V gene encodes CDR1 MDHEN and CDR2 SYDVKM. The CDR3 nucleotides read TGTGCCAGCCGCTCGACTAGCTACACAGATACGCAGTATTTT. Encoded protein: CASRSTSYTDTQYF.

V and J are TRBV20-1 and TRBJ2-2; 9 bases fit TRBD1. The CDR3 contains 17 residues. The trim removed 0 bases at V and 1 base at J, leaving 6 bases unmatched. In germline, CDR1 is DFQATT, CDR2 SNEGSKA (reference sequence). CDR3 nucleotides: TGCAGTGCTAGAGATCTCGGGACAGGGAGGAACACCGGGGAGCTGTTTTTT. This translates into CSARDLGTGRNTGELFF.

The count of this clonotype is one. This sequence joins TRBV13 and TRBJ2-3; no clear D gene. Per germline, CDR1 PRHDT and CDR2 FYEKMQ (reference sequence). The CDR3 covers 13 residues. V gave up 5 bases and J gave up 2 bases, with 8 bases separating them. CDR3 DNA sequence: TGTGCCAGCAGCCCACGAGCCACAGATACGCAGTATTTT. Translating gives CASSPRATDTQYF.

The V call is TRBV20-1, the J call TRBJ2-7; 7 bases line up with TRBD1. The CDR3 spans 13 residues. V gave up 6 bases and J gave up 3 bases; unmatched junction bases: 8. Looked up from germline, CDR1 is DFQATT and CDR2 is SNEGSKA (reference sequence). The CDR3 DNA follows: TGCAGTGCCGCCGGGGCAGGGGGCTACGAGCAGTACTTC. This gives the protein CSAAGAGGYEQYF.

V usage is TRBV7-6 and J usage is TRBJ2-5; either TRBD1 or TRBD2 may supply D (5 bases each). The CDR3 has 13 residues. The germline V gene encodes CDR1 SGHVS and CDR2 FNYEAQ. V was clipped by 5 bases and J by 5 bases, with 12 bases between them. In DNA, the CDR3 is TGTGCCAGCAGCCCCCGATGGGGGGAGACCCAGTACTTC. This codes for CASSPRWGETQYF.

This clonotype was observed a handful of times. The J gene is TRBJ1-1, the V gene TRBV15; 11 bases map to TRBD1. Germline lookup yields CDR1 LNHNV and CDR2 YYDKDF (reference sequence). The CDR3 is made up of 17 amino acids. The trim removed 0 bases at V and 9 bases at J, leaving 12 bases unmatched. The CDR3 protein is CATSREFLTGQGDQAFF. CDR3 DNA sequence: TGTGCCACCAGCAGAGAATTTCTGACGGGACAGGGGGACCAAGCTTTCTTT.

This clonotype has only a few counts. This chain uses TRBV20-1 with TRBJ2-5, with 11 bases that match TRBD2. There are 17 residues in the CDR3. CDR1 is DFQATT, CDR2 SNEGSKA, per germline (reference sequence). V dropped 3 bases and J dropped 5; count of bases not matched to a gene: 14. Here the CDR3 reads CSASRPVAGGPWETQYF. CDR3 sequence (DNA): TGCAGTGCTAGCAGACCCGTAGCGGGGGGGCCGTGGGAGACCCAGTACTTC.

By sample fraction, this clonotype is medium-sized. V is TRBV11-3 and J is TRBJ2-3; no firm D call. Trimming took off 5 bases at V and 6 bases at J, with 12 bases between the two ends. CDR3 length: 13 amino acids. Germline V gene sequence: CDR1 SGHNT, CDR2 YENEEA. DNA of the CDR3: TGTGCCAGCAGCCACCCCCCCTCCGATACGCAGTATTTT. It codes for CASSHPPSDTQYF. Full variable domain (remainder filled in from reference TRBV11-3 and TRBJ2-3): EAGVVQSPRYKIIEKKQPVAFWCNPISGHNTLYWYLQNLGQGPELLIRYENEEAVDDSQLPKDRFSAERLKGVDSTLKIQPAELGDSAVYLCASSHPPSDTQYFGPGTRLTVL.